The rows below give T cell receptor beta chains drawn from one sample of a study of patients and donors after allogeneic stem cell transplantation. TCRdb reprocessed the RT-PCR reads with MiXCR, giving one entry per CDR3 protein. The table has roughly 940,000 distinct CDR3 sequences, roughly 17% seen once; the top ten hold 5% to 7.5%. The material sequenced was blood, either unsorted or a sorted T cell fraction (not recorded which). These receptors came from a human donor who was either an allogeneic HSCT recipient or a stem cell or donor lymphocyte infusion donor (not recorded which). It is not recorded whose cells these are; they may come from a transplant donor. CDR3s include the opening cysteine and the closing phenylalanine or tryptophan. The D gene is left open where the match is weak. A clone size is listed for some rows: how often the clone was seen (once, few, many), or a class if it is expanded.

j_call	cdr3_length	v_call	clone_size	d_call	cdr3_nt	cdr3_aa
TRBJ2-1	19	TRBV11-2	-	TRBD2	TGTGCCAGCAGCTCCACACGGACTAGCGGGAGGGCCGTCGACAATGAGCAGTTCTTC	CASSSTRTSGRAVDNEQFF
TRBJ1-2	15	TRBV5-5	-	TRBD1	TGTGCCAGCAGCTTTGACGGGACAGGGTATTATGGCTACACCTTC	CASSFDGTGYYGYTF
TRBJ2-7	16	TRBV5-1	few	TRBD1	TGCGCCAGCAGCTTGGAAAGGACAGGGGGCTCCTACGAGCAGTACTTC	CASSLERTGGSYEQYF
TRBJ2-1	16	TRBV6-1	-	TRBD1	TGTGCCAGCAGTACGACGACAGGGCCTTCTTACAATGAGCAGTTCTTC	CASSTTTGPSYNEQFF
TRBJ2-1	15	TRBV9	few	TRBD2	TGTGCCAGCAGCATCGGACTAGCCCAAGGGAGTGAGCAGTTCTTC	CASSIGLAQGSEQFF
TRBJ2-7	16	TRBV21-1	-	-	TGTGCCAGCAGCAACCCCGGACCGCTCCCGACCTACGAGCAGTACTTC	CASSNPGPLPTYEQYF
TRBJ2-1	13	TRBV12-3/TRBV12-4	-	TRBD2	TGTGCCAGCAGGATTAGCGGGGGGGATGAGCAGTTCTTC	CASRISGGDEQFF
TRBJ2-5	13	TRBV10-3	few	-	TGTGCCATACAGAGGGGTCATCAAGAGACCCAGTACTTC	CAIQRGHQETQYF
TRBJ2-7	15	TRBV27	-	TRBD1	TGTGCCAGCAGTTTCTTCGCAGGGGGCTCAATAGAGCAGTACTTC	CASSFFAGGSIEQYF
TRBJ2-7	17	TRBV12-3/TRBV12-4	-	TRBD2	TGTGCCAGCAGTTTAACTATAAGCGGGAGGGCCCTCTACGAGCAGTACTTC	CASSLTISGRALYEQYF
TRBJ2-5	19	TRBV12-3/TRBV12-4	-	TRBD2	TGTGCCAGCAGTTTAGCGTTAAACGGGAGGGCCCTTAGCGAAGAGACCCAGTACTTC	CASSLALNGRALSEETQYF
TRBJ2-1	16	TRBV29-1	-	TRBD2	TGCAGCGTTGAAAGGTCTAGCGGGACCGGTAGAAATGAGCAGTTCTTC	CSVERSSGTGRNEQFF
TRBJ2-1	15	TRBV20-1	few	-	TGCAGTGCTAGAGGCGGGGCGAGCTCCTACAATGAGCAGTTCTTC	CSARGGASSYNEQFF
TRBJ2-7	15	TRBV6-5	-	-	TGTGCCAGCAGTTATTCTGGTCCGCCCTGGAACGAGCAGTACTTC	CASSYSGPPWNEQYF
TRBJ2-1	14	TRBV27	few	-	TGTGCCAGCAGTGGGCGGGACGACTACAATGAGCAGTTCTTC	CASSGRDDYNEQFF
TRBJ1-4	15	TRBV2	-	-	TGTGCCAGCAGTCCCCCGGGACTGAGGAATGAAAAACTGTTTTTT	CASSPPGLRNEKLFF
TRBJ1-1	14	TRBV12-3/TRBV12-4	many	TRBD1	TGTGCCAGCATTCGGACAGGGTTAAACACTGAAGCTTTCTTT	CASIRTGLNTEAFF